These 23 T cell receptor beta chains were all obtained from the same sample, sequenced in a study of T cells in tuberculosis. The time point is: new active TB diagnosis, blood taken before or within 7 days of starting treatment. Generated by immunoSEQ multiplex PCR, the TCRdb table keeps only in-frame clones and is missing some. The table includes 20,000 to 25,000 clones, over 75% detected once. The sample here was PBMCs, taken at tuberculosis diagnosis. Receptors originate from an adult with tuberculosis.

This chain connects TRBV2 to TRBJ1-1; D gene uncertain. This CDR3 comprises 13 residues. V lost 2 bases to trimming and J lost 1 base, with 5 bases between them. CDR1 and CDR2 (germline): SNHLY, FYNNEI. The CDR3: CASSENRNTEAFF. CDR3 nucleotides: TGTGCCAGCAGTGAAAACAGGAACACTGAAGCTTTCTTT. Variable domain in full (rest from reference TRBV2 and TRBJ1-1): EPEVTQTPSHQVTQMGQEVILRCVPISNHLYFYWYRQILGQKVEFLVSFYNNEISEKSEIFDDQFSVERPDGSNFTLKIRSTKLEDSAMYFCASSENRNTEAFFGQGTRLTVV.

This clone was seen a few times. The sample contains more than one DNA sequence encoding this CDR3. The CDR3 reads CASSFRDRGTGELFF. In nucleotides, the CDR3 is TGCGCCAGCAGCTTCCGGGACAGGGGAACCGGGGAGCTGTTTTTT. This chain connects TRBV5-1 to TRBJ2-2; 10 nucleotides line up with TRBD1. V dropped 2 bases and J dropped 5; count of bases not matched to a gene: 3. The CDR3 extends over 15 amino acids. Germline values: CDR1 SGHRS, CDR2 YFSETQ.

The chain has TRBV19 and TRBJ2-3, with 7 bases identical to TRBD2. The CDR3 is 14 residues long. Germline values: CDR1 LNHDA, CDR2 SQIVND (reference sequence). J lost 5 bases, V lost 5 bases, and 7 bases had no gene match. The CDR3 DNA reads as TGTGCCAGTAGTCTTGGTCCTAGCGGAGATACGCAGTATTTT. It specifies CASSLGPSGDTQYF.

This sequence joins TRBV30 and TRBJ2-7; TRBD2 might be the D (5 bases). V was shortened by 3 bases and J by 3 bases, with 15 bases between the two germline ends. CDR1 and CDR2 (germline): GTSNPN, SVGIG (reference sequence). The CDR3 contains 14 residues. CDR3 sequence: CAWRDPRRSYEQYF. In DNA, the CDR3 is TGTGCCTGGAGGGACCCTAGGAGGAGCTACGAGCAGTACTTC.

The genes are TRBV7-9 and TRBJ2-6; a possible D gene is TRBD1 (6 bases). V lost 7 bases and J 4 bases, leaving 14 bases between the germline ends. Germline V lookup: CDR1 SEHNR, CDR2 FQNEAQ (reference sequence). The CDR3 extends over 15 amino acids. The CDR3 region is CASTPWGLGANVLTF. The DNA for the CDR3 is TGTGCCAGCACCCCCTGGGGGCTCGGGGCCAACGTCCTGACTTTC.

The chain employs TRBV10-3 and TRBJ2-5; no definite D call. The CDR3 sequence is 13 residues long. Trimming cost V 2 bases and J 3 bases, with 7 bases left between them. The V gene's germline CDR1 is ENHRY and CDR2 SYGVKD. CDR3 sequence reads: CAISESPEETQYF. The CDR3 coding sequence is TGTGCCATCAGTGAGAGCCCTGAAGAGACCCAGTACTTC.

The chain combines TRBV9 with TRBJ1-3, with D perhaps TRBD1 (5 bases). CDR3 length: 15 amino acids. Looked up from germline, CDR1 is SGDLS and CDR2 is YYNGEE. The V end was cut by 0 bases, the J end by 1 base, with 8 bases between. This chain's CDR3 is CASSVAGDSGNTIYF. The CDR3 DNA sequence: TGTGCCAGCAGCGTAGCGGGGGATTCTGGAAACACCATATATTTT.

The chain links TRBV5-6 to TRBJ1-3; TRBD1 matches 7 bases. The V gene's germline CDR1 is SGHDT and CDR2 YYEEEE. J lost 4 bases, V lost 2 bases, and 9 bases had no gene match. The CDR3 has 16 residues. Here the CDR3 reads CASSFGTGTVGNTIYF. In nucleotides, the CDR3 is TGTGCCAGCAGCTTTGGAACCGGGACAGTGGGAAACACCATATATTTT.

The chain couples TRBV12-5 to TRBJ2-1, with TRBD2 matching over 9 bases. The CDR3 contains 16 residues. Germline V gives CDR1 LGHNT, CDR2 FRNRAP. V trimming: 0 bases; J trimming: 8 bases; junction bases outside the gene matches: 8. The CDR3 DNA sequence: TGTGCTAGTGGTTTGGTACCTGGGACTAGCATCGATGAGCAGTTCTTC. This translates into CASGLVPGTSIDEQFF. Combining the CDR3 with reference TRBV12-5 and TRBJ2-1 gives the whole variable domain DARVTQTPRHKVTEMGQEVTMRCQPILGHNTVFWYRQTMMQGLELLAYFRNRAPLDDSGMPKDRFSAEMPDATLATLKIQPSEPRDSAVYFCASGLVPGTSIDEQFFGPGTRLTVL.

This sequence joins TRBV10-1 and TRBJ2-3; 9 bases map to TRBD2. The length of the CDR3 is 16 residues. Germline V gene data show CDR1 as WNHNN and CDR2 as SYGVQD (reference sequence). With V trimmed by 3 bases and J by 3 bases, 7 bases remained unmatched. The CDR3 reads CASSEDAGGSTDTQYF. The CDR3 nucleotides are TGCGCCAGCAGTGAAGACGCGGGAGGGAGTACAGATACGCAGTATTTT.

This chain connects TRBV6-6 to TRBJ2-3; 14 bases are shared with TRBD2. Looked up from germline, CDR1 is MNHNY and CDR2 is SVGAGI (reference sequence). Unmatched junction bases numbered 4, after V lost 4 bases and J lost 4 bases. The CDR3 contains 16 residues. CDR3 nucleotides: TGTGCCAGCAGTTCCGGACTAGCGGGGGGCCCAGATACGCAGTATTTT. Translating it yields CASSSGLAGGPDTQYF.

This chain links TRBV11-2 with TRBJ1-4; no clear D gene. Per the germline V gene, CDR1 is SGHAT and CDR2 is FQNNGV. The CDR3 has 15 amino acids. V lost 2 bases and J 3 bases, leaving 10 bases between the germline ends. The DNA for the CDR3 is TGTGCCAGCAGCTTACGGGTCGCCTCTAATGAAAAACTGTTTTTT. This encodes CASSLRVASNEKLFF.

J is TRBJ1-2 and V is TRBV11-2; perhaps TRBD1 as D (6 bases). The V end lost 1 base, the J end lost 2 bases, and 14 bases lay between the germline ends. The germline V gene has CDR1 SGHAT and CDR2 FQNNGV. The CDR3 extends over 16 amino acids. The CDR3 here is CASSLAVRGSNYGYTF. The CDR3 DNA follows: TGTGCCAGCAGCTTAGCGGTCAGGGGTTCGAACTATGGCTACACCTTC.

This sequence joins TRBV5-1 and TRBJ2-3; 10 bases map to TRBD2. This CDR3 has 17 amino acids. Germline loops: CDR1 SGHRS, CDR2 YFSETQ. V lost 0 bases to trimming and J lost 0 bases; unmatched junction nucleotides: 4. Here the CDR3 DNA reads TGCGCCAGCAGCTTGGGTTTTAGCGGGGGGAGCACAGATACGCAGTATTTT. This translates into CASSLGFSGGSTDTQYF.

The chain uses TRBV5-4 and TRBJ1-3; D is perhaps TRBD1 (5 bases). From germline, CDR1 is SGHNT and CDR2 YYREEE (reference sequence). The CDR3 sequence is 15 residues long. Trimming removed 0 bases at V and 4 bases at J, with 11 bases between. CDR3 in amino acids: CASSLGVSGGNTIYF. In nucleotides, the CDR3 is TGTGCCAGCAGCTTGGGAGTATCAGGGGGAAACACCATATATTTT.

The chain uses TRBV5-1 and TRBJ2-3; D gene unclear. The CDR3 extends over 14 amino acids. Trimming took 0 bases from V and 4 from J, leaving 9 bases between them. Per germline, CDR1 SGHRS and CDR2 YFSETQ. In DNA form, the CDR3 reads TGCGCCAGCAGCTTGGAGGCAGGATCAGATACGCAGTATTTT. Amino acids: CASSLEAGSDTQYF.

V gene TRBV7-2 combines with J gene TRBJ1-2; D might be TRBD1 (5 bases). The CDR3 is 13 amino acids. The V end lost 5 bases, the J end lost 8 bases, and 15 bases lay between the germline ends. Germline V gene data show CDR1 as SGHTA and CDR2 as FQGNSA. The CDR3 bases are TGTGCCAGCAGCGCGGGACCGGCGTACGGCTACACCTTC. This encodes CASSAGPAYGYTF.

V usage is TRBV19 and J usage is TRBJ1-5; the match to TRBD1 covers 8 bases. The CDR3 totals 15 residues. Germline V CDR1 and CDR2: LNHDA, SQIVND (reference sequence). J lost 2 bases, V lost 2 bases, and 2 bases had no gene match. This CDR3 is CASSIQGAGNQPQHF. CDR3 nucleotides: TGTGCCAGTAGTATACAGGGGGCAGGCAATCAGCCCCAGCATTTT.

The chain carries TRBV2 and TRBJ2-3; no clear D gene. There are 14 residues in the CDR3. V was shortened by 7 bases and J by 2 bases, with 13 bases between the two germline ends. Germline CDR1 and CDR2: SNHLY and FYNNEI. The CDR3 DNA is TGTGCCAGCAAGAGAAGTAGCACCACAGATACGCAGTATTTT. This translates into CASKRSSTTDTQYF.

This sequence joins TRBV27 and TRBJ1-2, with a weak D call TRBD1 (6 bases). Trimming took off 7 bases at V and 4 bases at J, with 16 bases between the two ends. The germline gives CDR1 MNHEY, CDR2 SMNVEV (reference sequence). The CDR3 is made up of 14 amino acids. CDR3 sequence reads: CASTSGGASYGYTF. CDR3 coding DNA: TGTGCCAGCACCTCCGGGGGGGCATCCTATGGCTACACCTTC.

The rearrangement uses TRBV12-1 and TRBJ1-1; TRBD1, the table's D call, lacks a check against the DNA. TRBV12-1 is a listed pseudogene. This CDR3 is 14 amino acids long. The CDR3 region has the DNA TGTGCCAGCACCCACAAAGGGGATCGGACTGAAGCTTTCTTT. Protein: CASTHKGDRTEAFF.

This clone was recorded once. The chain employs TRBV6-1 and TRBJ2-3; D is ambiguous. The CDR3 contains 14 residues. V lost 1 base and J 2 bases, leaving 7 bases between the germline ends. From germline, CDR1 is MNHNS and CDR2 SASEGT. The CDR3 coding sequence is TGTGCCAGCAGTGAAGTAATCCTCACAGATACGCAGTATTTT. Translation: CASSEVILTDTQYF.

The chain links TRBV2 to TRBJ2-1, with 7 bases lining up with TRBD2. After removal of 6 bases from V and 6 bases from J, the junction contained 5 bases not matched to a gene. The germline V gene encodes CDR1 SNHLY and CDR2 FYNNEI. The CDR3 runs to 13 residues. CDR3 in DNA: TGTGCCAGCAGCTGGGGGGAGGGCAATGAGCAGTTCTTC. It is translated as CASSWGEGNEQFF.